Presented here are 19 T cell receptor beta chains from one specimen sequenced in a study of molecular identifiers for immune sequencing clone quantification. TCRdb reprocessed the PCR reads via MiXCR and lists one record per CDR3 protein. The data contain about 320,000 distinct CDR3 sequences, around 21% of them singletons. Sequencing was performed on naive CD8+ T cells from blood, with Jurkat cell RNA spiked in. Subset: FACS-sorted CD8+CD4-CCR7+CD45RA+ naive T cells. The receptors were sampled from a human donor in good health. Some libraries in this study had Jurkat cell RNA spiked in.

This clonotype was seen repeatedly, ten times or more. The V gene is TRBV7-9, the J gene TRBJ2-2; tentatively, D is TRBD1 or TRBD2 (6 bases each). This CDR3 contains 20 residues. Germline loops: CDR1 SEHNR, CDR2 FQNEAQ (reference sequence). V lost 7 bases and J lost 0, with 27 bases in between. CDR3 nucleotides: TGTGCCAGCACCCCGGGGGCTAAGGGGCCCGGGGTCTCGAACACCGGGGAGCTGTTTTTT. Encoded protein: CASTPGAKGPGVSNTGELFF. The full variable domain, with the rest looked up from reference TRBV7-9 and TRBJ2-2, is DTGVSQNPRHKITKRGQNVTFRCDPISEHNRLYWYRQTLGQGPEFLTYFQNEAQLEKSRLLSDRFSAERPKGSFSTLEIQRTEQGDSAMYLCASTPGAKGPGVSNTGELFFGEGSRLTVL.

This clonotype was counted many times. As DNA, the CDR3 is TGTGCCAGTAGCGACCCCCCCCAAACAGGGAACTCCTACAATGAGCAGTTCTTC. Translation gives CASSDPPQTGNSYNEQFF. The V gene is TRBV19, the J gene TRBJ2-1; a weak D match, TRBD1 (6 bases). Trimming took off 6 bases at V and 0 bases at J, with 21 bases between the two ends. Germline lookup yields CDR1 LNHDA and CDR2 SQIVND (reference sequence). The CDR3 length is 18 residues.

This clonotype was observed at least ten times. The J gene is TRBJ1-4, the V gene TRBV4-3; D gene uncertain. The germline V gene has CDR1 LGHNA and CDR2 YSLEER. This CDR3 has 14 residues. V lost 0 bases, J lost 7 bases, and 9 bases lay in between. The CDR3 DNA sequence: TGCGCCAGCAGCCAAGACAGGTTGGGTGAAAAACTGTTTTTT. Translation: CASSQDRLGEKLFF.

This chain joins TRBV4-3 and TRBJ2-7, with D perhaps matching TRBD2 (6 bases). Germline V gene sequence: CDR1 LGHNA, CDR2 YSLEER. Trimming stripped 4 bases from V and 0 bases from J, with 13 bases between. This CDR3 comprises 15 residues. The CDR3 DNA is TGCGCCAGCAGCCCCAGTGCGGGAAGCTCCTACGAGCAGTACTTC. This gives the protein CASSPSAGSSYEQYF.

Turning to this clonotype: A much bigger clone sits one base away, suggesting this may be a read error. The chain has TRBV6-5 and TRBJ2-2; D not certain. CDR3 length: 13 residues. CDR1 is MNHEY and CDR2 is SVGAGI in the germline V gene. The V gene lost 8 bases and the J gene lost 5 bases, with 12 bases spanning the gap. The CDR3 spells CASQRYKTGELFF. The CDR3 DNA sequence: TGTGCCAGCCAACGGTATAAGACCGGGGAGCTGTTTTTT.

Details on this clonotype: This sequence may be a read error, since a much larger clone differs from it by one base. CDR3 nucleotide sequence: TGTGCCAGCAGCCGACTCGAGGGGACTGGCGGGTTCGAGCAGTACTTC. As protein: CASSRLEGTGGFEQYF. The chain employs TRBV7-9 and TRBJ2-7, with D perhaps TRBD2 (6 bases). Trimming took off 5 bases at V and 6 bases at J, with 23 bases between the two ends. This CDR3 has 16 amino acids. Looked up from germline, CDR1 is SEHNR and CDR2 is FQNEAQ (reference sequence).

To note about this clonotype: At one of its ends the junction is not consistent with the germline gene, which may arise from a read error. The chain couples TRBV7-6 to TRBJ2-2; TRBD2 might be the D (5 bases). Germline V gene data show CDR1 as SGHVS and CDR2 as FNYEAQ. CDR3 length: 19 residues. CDR3 nucleotides: TGTGACAGCAGCCCCGAGGTCTTCGGGGTACCAGGGAACACCGGGGAGCTGTTTTTT. Translation: CDSSPEVFGVPGNTGELFF.

This clonotype was observed many times. This rearrangement joins TRBV3-1 to TRBJ2-3; D is possibly TRBD2 (6 bases). CDR3 length: 16 residues. The germline V and J ends were trimmed by 4 bases and 2 bases, with 16 bases remaining between them. The germline V gene encodes CDR1 LGHDT and CDR2 YNNKEL (reference sequence). The CDR3, as DNA: TGTGCCAGCAGCCCGTACCGGGACTGGACCACAGATACGCAGTATTTT. Its translation is CASSPYRDWTTDTQYF.

This clonotype came up many times. CDR3 region: CASSPGGRVIKETQYF. The CDR3 coding sequence is TGTGCCAGCAGCCCGGGAGGAAGGGTTATCAAGGAGACCCAGTACTTC. The gene calls are TRBV5-5 and TRBJ2-5, with 7 bases that match TRBD2. The germline V gene encodes CDR1 SGHKS and CDR2 YYEKEE (reference sequence). V lost 4 bases to trimming and J lost 5 bases; unmatched junction nucleotides: 14. This CDR3 has 16 amino acids.

This clonotype was seen a few times. The genes are TRBV20-1 and TRBJ2-7; 7 bases align to TRBD2. Germline trimming cut 3 bases from V and 4 bases from J; bases unmatched to any gene: 15. The length of the CDR3 is 16 residues. Germline CDR1 is DFQATT and CDR2 is SNEGSKA (reference sequence). The DNA for the CDR3 is TGCAGTGCTAGGGCTAGCGGCCGCCCGATACCATACGAGCAGTACTTC. This gives the protein CSARASGRPIPYEQYF.

This clonotype was picked up many times. This chain links TRBV6-6 with TRBJ2-5, with D uncertain. This CDR3 region has 14 residues. The V gene's germline CDR1 is MNHNY and CDR2 SVGAGI (reference sequence). Trimming removed 0 bases at V and 2 bases at J, with 7 bases between. CDR3 sequence (DNA): TGTGCCAGCAGTTACTCGACATCACAAGAGACCCAGTACTTC. Protein product: CASSYSTSQETQYF.

About this clonotype: Given a much more abundant clone one base away, this may be a read error. CDR3 DNA: TGCAGTGCTGCCGACAGGAGCCAAGAGACCCAGTACTTC. Translating gives CSAADRSQETQYF. The chain links TRBV20-1 to TRBJ2-5; D might be TRBD1 (6 bases). V lost 5 bases, J lost 1 base, and 11 bases lay in between. In germline, CDR1 is DFQATT, CDR2 SNEGSKA (reference sequence). The length of the CDR3 is 13 residues.

The chain couples TRBV5-6 to TRBJ2-1, with a tentative D call TRBD2 (7 bases). This CDR3 is 16 amino acids long. V was trimmed by 1 base and J by 8 bases, leaving 19 bases between them. The germline V gene encodes CDR1 SGHDT and CDR2 YYEEEE. CDR3 region: CASSLILRGPWDEQFF. CDR3 DNA: TGTGCCAGCAGCTTGATATTGCGGGGGCCATGGGATGAGCAGTTCTTC.

This clonotype was observed a few times. The rearrangement links TRBV28 to TRBJ1-1; 9 bases match TRBD1. Trimming cost V 5 bases and J 8 bases; bases outside gene matches: 12. The germline V gene encodes CDR1 MDHEN and CDR2 SYDVKM. The CDR3 loop spans 15 amino acids. The CDR3 reads CASSPLGQGTMEAFF. DNA for the CDR3: TGTGCCAGCAGTCCCCTGGGACAGGGAACGATGGAAGCTTTCTTT.

J is TRBJ2-7 and V is TRBV12-3 or TRBV12-4; TRBD1 agrees at 9 bases. The CDR3 totals 13 residues. V lost 7 bases, J lost 5 bases, and 6 bases stayed unmatched. The CDR3 loop is CASTHGQGNEQYF. As DNA, the CDR3 is TGTGCCAGCACACACGGACAGGGGAACGAGCAGTACTTC.

On this clonotype itself: An end of the junction differs from the germline gene, which may be a read error. The rearrangement joins TRBV30 to TRBJ2-1; D could derive from TRBD1 or TRBD2 (5 bases each). In germline, CDR1 is GTSNPN, CDR2 SVGIG (reference sequence). The CDR3 has 14 residues. CDR3 sequence reads: CAFTRGSSYSEQFF. CDR3 DNA sequence: TGTGCCTTCACGAGGGGAAGCTCCTACAGTGAGCAGTTCTTC.

This clonotype was counted at least ten times. The chain uses TRBV28 and TRBJ2-2, with D perhaps TRBD2 (5 bases). This CDR3 has 15 residues. The V end was cut by 3 bases, the J end by 3 bases, with 11 bases between. The V gene's germline CDR1 is MDHEN and CDR2 SYDVKM. CDR3 coding DNA: TGTGCCAGCAGTTTTTCGGGGATCGACACCGGGGAGCTGTTTTTT. It is translated as CASSFSGIDTGELFF.

For this clonotype: A single base separates this from a much larger clone, so it may be a read error. The CDR3, as DNA: TGTGCCTGCCAACGTAGGACTAGCGGGAGACCTGGGTCCTACGAGCAGTACTTC. This gives the protein CACQRRTSGRPGSYEQYF. This sequence joins TRBV30 and TRBJ2-7; TRBD2 agrees at 13 bases. Trimming cost V 6 bases and J 1 base; bases outside gene matches: 15. CDR1 GTSNPN and CDR2 SVGIG come from the germline V gene (reference sequence). CDR3 length equals 18 residues.

This clonotype has a handful of counts. V usage is TRBV12-3 or TRBV12-4 and J usage is TRBJ2-7; D is possibly TRBD1 or TRBD2 (5 bases each). The CDR3 consists of 15 residues. The ends were cut back, 5 bases at V and 3 bases at J, with 17 bases in the middle. This CDR3 is CASSPPIGTHYEQYF. The CDR3 coding sequence is TGTGCCAGCAGTCCCCCGATCGGGACCCACTACGAGCAGTACTTC.